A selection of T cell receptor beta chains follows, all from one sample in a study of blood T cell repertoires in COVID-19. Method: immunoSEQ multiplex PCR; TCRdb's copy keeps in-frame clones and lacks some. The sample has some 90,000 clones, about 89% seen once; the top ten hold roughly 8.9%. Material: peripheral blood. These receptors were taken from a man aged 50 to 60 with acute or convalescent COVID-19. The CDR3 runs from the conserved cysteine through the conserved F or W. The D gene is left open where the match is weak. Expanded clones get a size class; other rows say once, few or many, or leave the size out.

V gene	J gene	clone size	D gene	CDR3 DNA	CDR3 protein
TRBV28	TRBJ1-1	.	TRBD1	TGTGCCAGCATTCGCCCTACAGGGGGGGGCACTGAAGCTTTCTTT	CASIRPTGGGTEAFF
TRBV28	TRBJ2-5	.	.	TGTGCCAGCAGTTTTCCGCTGGGGGCGCAAGAGACCCAGTACTTC	CASSFPLGAQETQYF
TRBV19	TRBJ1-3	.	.	TGTGCCAGTACACCTCAGGGGCTCTCTGGAAACACCATATATTTT	CASTPQGLSGNTIYF
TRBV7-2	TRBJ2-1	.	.	TGTGCCAGCAGCTTAGGGCCCCAGCAGTTCTTC	CASSLGPQQFF
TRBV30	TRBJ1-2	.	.	TGTGCCTGTCGGGGTCCCTTAAACTATGGCTACACCTTC	CACRGPLNYGYTF
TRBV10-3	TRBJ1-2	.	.	TGTGCCATCAGTGTGAAACCGGGAGAGATTATCTATGGCTACACCTTC	CAISVKPGEIIYGYTF
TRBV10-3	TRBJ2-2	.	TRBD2	TGTGCCATCCCCCGCCCGACTAGCGGGGGCCCCAGTGGAACCGGGGAGCTGTTTTTT	CAIPRPTSGGPSGTGELFF
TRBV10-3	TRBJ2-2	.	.	TGTGCCATCAGTGAGTATCCCGCAGACACCGGGGAGCTGTTTTTT	CAISEYPADTGELFF
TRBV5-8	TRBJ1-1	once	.	TGTGCCAGCAGCTTGCAGGGCCTGGCCTCCACTGAAGCTTTCTTT	CASSLQGLASTEAFF
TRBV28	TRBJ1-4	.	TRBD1	TGTGCCAGCAGTCTACAGGGGGGGTATGAAAAACTGTTTTTT	CASSLQGGYEKLFF
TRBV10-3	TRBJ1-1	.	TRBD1	TGTGCCATCAGTGAGGACAGGGCCTTGAACACTGAAGCTTTCTTT	CAISEDRALNTEAFF
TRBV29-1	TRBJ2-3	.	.	TGCAGCGTTGAAGGAGCGGTAGGCACAGATACGCAGTATTTT	CSVEGAVGTDTQYF
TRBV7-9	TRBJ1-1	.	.	TGTGCCAGCAGCTTGGGAGAGGAAGCTTTCTTT	CASSLGEEAFF
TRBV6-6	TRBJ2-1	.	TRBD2	TGTGCCAGCAGATGGACTAGCGGGGAAAATGAGCAGTTCTTC	CASRWTSGENEQFF
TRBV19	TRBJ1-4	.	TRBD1	TGTGCCAGTTCTACAGGGGGAAAACTGTTTTTT	CASSTGGKLFF
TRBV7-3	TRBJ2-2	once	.	TGTGCCAGCAGCTTAAGGGCAGGGGGGACCGGGGAGCTGTTTTTT	CASSLRAGGTGELFF
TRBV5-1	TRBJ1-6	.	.	TGCGCCAGCAGCGTGACAGTTACAGCGCCCCTCCACTTT	CASSVTVTAPLHF
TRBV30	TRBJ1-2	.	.	TGTGCCTGGAGTGCCGCAGGTCCCTATGGCTACACCTTC	CAWSAAGPYGYTF
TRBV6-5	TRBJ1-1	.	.	TGTGCCAGCAGCCAAACCCGCAGGGACACTGAAGCTTTCTTT	CASSQTRRDTEAFF
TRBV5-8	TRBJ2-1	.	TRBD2	TGTGCCAGCAGCTTGCTAGTGACTAGCGGGAGCTCCTACAATGAGCAGTTCTTC	CASSLLVTSGSSYNEQFF
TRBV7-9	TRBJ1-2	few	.	TGTGCCAGCAGCTTCTCGGACAGAGACTATGGCTACACCTTC	CASSFSDRDYGYTF
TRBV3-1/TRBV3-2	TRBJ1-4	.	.	TGTGCCAGCAGCCAAGAAGCTGGTTTACCTAATGAAAAACTGTTTTTT	CASSQEAGLPNEKLFF
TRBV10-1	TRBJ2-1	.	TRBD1	TGCGCCAGCCCCGGGACAGGGACTTACAATGAGCAGTTCTTC	CASPGTGTYNEQFF
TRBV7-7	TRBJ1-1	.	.	TGTGCCAGCAGCTTACGGGGTTCGGACACTGAAGCTTTCTTT	CASSLRGSDTEAFF
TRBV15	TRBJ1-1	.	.	TGTGCCACCAGCAGAGACGGGGGGCTTACTGAAGCTTTCTTT	CATSRDGGLTEAFF
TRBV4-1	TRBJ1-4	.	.	TGCGCCAGCAGCCAAGAACCCGGGACACTTCAGTGGAGCGCGGAAAAACTGTTTTTT	CASSQEPGTLQWSAEKLFF
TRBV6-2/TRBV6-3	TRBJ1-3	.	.	TGTGCCAGCAGTCACGGACAGAGCTCTGGAAACACCATATATTTT	CASSHGQSSGNTIYF
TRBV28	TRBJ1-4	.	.	TGTGCCAGCAGTTCCCCATGGCAGGGCGATGAAAAACTGTTTTTT	CASSSPWQGDEKLFF
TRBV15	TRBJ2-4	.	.	TGTGCCACCAGCAGAGATCTTCAGGGTTTCCAGTACTTC	CATSRDLQGFQYF
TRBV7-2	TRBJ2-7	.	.	TGTGCCAGCAGCTTAGGGGAAGGGGGTGGTGAGCAGTACTTC	CASSLGEGGGEQYF
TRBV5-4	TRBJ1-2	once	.	TGTGCCAGCAGCCTCGACAGGCGGCCCTATGGCTACACCTTC	CASSLDRRPYGYTF